A selection of T cell receptor beta chains follows, all from one sample in a study of PD-1 blockade in mismatch repair-deficient tumors. Data came from immunoSEQ multiplex PCR; TCRdb stores just in-frame clones and leaves some out. Here the sample spans tens of thousands of clones, approximately 78% being singletons. The specimen comprised peripheral blood, sampled 44 weeks after starting pembrolizumab. All receptors derive from an adult with mismatch repair-deficient cancer. Both conserved end residues are part of each CDR3. D genes are given only for firm matches. Clone size is not always given. Where it is, it says once, few, many or a class for expanded clones.

>15|.|TRBJ1-1|TRBD1|TRBV2
CASRLRGLGNTEAFF
TGTGCCAGCAGGCTCAGGGGGCTGGGGAACACTGAAGCTTTCTTT
>12|.|TRBJ2-3|.|TRBV7-3
CASSPRADTQYF
TGTGCCAGCAGCCCGAGGGCAGATACGCAGTATTTT
>12|.|TRBJ2-4|.|TRBV2
CAASRAKNIQYF
TGTGCCGCGAGCAGGGCCAAAAACATTCAGTACTTC
>14|many|TRBJ1-2|TRBD1|TRBV5-1
CASTGTAPNYGYTF
TGCGCCAGCACTGGGACAGCGCCTAACTATGGCTACACCTTC
>15|.|TRBJ2-7|.|TRBV27
CASSLKADMAYEQYF
TGTGCCAGCAGTTTGAAAGCGGACATGGCCTACGAGCAGTACTTC
>13|.|TRBJ2-3|.|TRBV27
CASSGYSTDTQYF
TGTGCCAGCAGTGGCTACAGCACAGATACGCAGTATTTT
>15|.|TRBJ2-7|TRBD2|TRBV6-5
CASSSRRAGVDEQYF
TGTGCCAGCTCATCCCGGCGAGCGGGAGTGGACGAGCAGTACTTC
>17|.|TRBJ2-5|TRBD2|TRBV5-1
CASSLPQLANLQETQYF
TGCGCCAGCAGCTTGCCTCAACTAGCGAACCTACAAGAGACCCAGTACTTC
>13|once|TRBJ2-1|.|TRBV28
CASSLYKEGEQFF
TGTGCCAGCAGTTTATATAAAGAGGGAGAGCAGTTCTTC
>14|.|TRBJ2-2|.|TRBV7-2
CASSLVRAHGELFF
TGTGCCAGCAGCTTAGTCCGGGCCCACGGGGAGCTGTTTTTT
>16|.|TRBJ2-3|TRBD2|TRBV11-2
CASSSTSGSSTDTQYF
TGTGCCAGCAGCTCAACTAGCGGATCTAGCACAGATACGCAGTATTTT
>15|.|TRBJ2-1|TRBD2|TRBV5-1
CASSRRLAGANEQFF
TGCGCCAGCAGCCGCCGACTAGCGGGAGCGAATGAGCAGTTCTTC
>15|.|TRBJ2-1|.|TRBV5-1
CASSLADSSYNEQFF
TGCGCCAGCAGCTTGGCCGACAGCTCCTACAATGAGCAGTTCTTC
>14|.|TRBJ2-2|.|TRBV30
CAWTPGPTTGELFF
TGTGCCTGGACCCCAGGGCCGACCACCGGGGAGCTGTTTTTT
>16|.|TRBJ2-7|TRBD2|TRBV7-8
CASSLLRGRRSYEQYF
TGTGCCAGCAGCTTACTTCGCGGGAGAAGGTCCTACGAGCAGTACTTC
>13|few|TRBJ2-1|TRBD1|TRBV6-1
CASIEGAYNEQFF
TGTGCCAGCATCGAGGGGGCTTACAATGAGCAGTTCTTC
>15|.|TRBJ2-5|TRBD2|TRBV9
CASSVGLAGVQTQYF
TGTGCCAGCAGCGTAGGGCTAGCGGGAGTGCAGACCCAGTACTTC
>16|.|TRBJ1-4|TRBD1|TRBV19
CASSISGQALGEKLFF
TGTGCCAGTAGTATCTCCGGACAGGCCCTTGGGGAAAAACTGTTTTTT
>14|.|TRBJ2-7|TRBD2|TRBV13
CASSLSGRPSEQYF
TGTGCCAGCAGCTTAAGCGGGAGACCCAGCGAGCAGTACTTC
>12|.|TRBJ2-2|.|TRBV2
CASTTGPGELFF
TGTGCCAGCACCACAGGACCCGGGGAGCTGTTTTTT
>15|few|TRBJ1-2|TRBD1|TRBV5-5
CASSNRTGTDYGYTF
TGTGCCAGCAGTAATCGGACAGGGACAGACTATGGCTACACCTTC
>15|.|TRBJ2-7|TRBD2|TRBV5-1
CASSPGTSGTYEQYF
TGCGCCAGCAGCCCCGGGACTAGCGGGACCTACGAGCAGTACTTC
>13|.|TRBJ2-5|.|TRBV29-1
CSVNIEGQETQYF
TGCAGCGTAAACATAGAGGGACAAGAGACCCAGTACTTC
>11|.|TRBJ2-3|.|TRBV28
CASRGYDTQYF
TGTGCCAGCAGGGGATATGATACGCAGTATTTT
>15|few|TRBJ1-2|.|TRBV6-1
CASSERAGVGYGYTF
TGTGCCAGCAGTGAACGGGCAGGGGTCGGCTATGGCTACACCTTC
>14|.|TRBJ2-7|.|TRBV11-2
CASTPGGNSYEQYF
TGTGCCAGCACCCCCGGCGGAAACTCCTACGAGCAGTACTTC
>15|medium-sized|TRBJ2-7|TRBD2|TRBV7-9
CASSGGLAESYEQYF
TGTGCCAGCAGCGGGGGACTAGCGGAAAGCTACGAGCAGTACTTC
>16|once|TRBJ2-1|TRBD2|TRBV9
CASSLGLAETENEQFF
TGTGCCAGCAGCCTGGGACTAGCGGAGACGGAGAATGAGCAGTTCTTC
>15|.|TRBJ2-3|.|TRBV7-3
CASSPRAASTDTQYF
TGTGCCAGCAGCCCCCGGGCAGCCAGCACAGATACGCAGTATTTT
>15|.|TRBJ2-3|.|TRBV7-3
CASSLIGASTDTQYF
TGTGCCAGCAGCTTAATCGGGGCTAGCACAGATACGCAGTATTTT
>15|.|TRBJ1-1|.|TRBV9
CASSDGDRGNTEAFF
TGTGCCAGCAGCGACGGGGACCGAGGGAACACTGAAGCTTTCTTT
>15|.|TRBJ2-7|.|TRBV7-8
CASSQTRDISYEQYF
TGTGCCAGCAGCCAGACCCGGGACATCTCCTACGAGCAGTACTTC
>13|.|TRBJ1-1|TRBD1|TRBV6-1
CASSPSRGTEAFF
TGTGCCAGCAGCCCCTCCAGGGGGACTGAAGCTTTCTTT
>14|.|TRBJ1-2|.|TRBV5-6
CASSSQIANYGYTF
TGTGCCAGCAGCTCCCAGATAGCTAACTATGGCTACACCTTC
>14|.|TRBJ2-5|TRBD2|TRBV11-2
CASSFGLAEETQYF
TGTGCCAGCAGCTTTGGACTAGCGGAAGAGACCCAGTACTTC
>15|.|TRBJ2-2|.|TRBV2
CASRAPTRNTGELFF
TGTGCCAGCAGGGCACCGACCCGGAACACCGGGGAGCTGTTTTTT
>14|.|TRBJ2-1|TRBD1|TRBV12-5
CASVPGQGYNEQFF
TGTGCTAGTGTCCCGGGACAGGGTTACAATGAGCAGTTCTTC
>15|.|TRBJ2-1|.|TRBV9
CASSVAPNGYNEQFF
TGTGCCAGCAGCGTAGCCCCTAACGGTTACAATGAGCAGTTCTTC
>11|.|TRBJ2-1|.|TRBV29-1
CSSVQTDEQFF
TGCAGCTCGGTACAGACGGATGAGCAGTTCTTC
>15|.|TRBJ2-5|.|TRBV15
CATSQSGPGEETQYF
TGTGCCACCAGTCAATCCGGCCCAGGGGAAGAGACCCAGTACTTC
>14|.|TRBJ2-3|.|TRBV11-2
CASSPAGPADTQYF
TGTGCCAGCAGCCCTGCAGGACCGGCAGATACGCAGTATTTT
>15|.|TRBJ1-1|.|TRBV5-1
CASSPGGAENTEAFF
TGCGCCAGCAGCCCGGGGGGGGCCGAGAACACTGAAGCTTTCTTT
>13|.|TRBJ1-1|.|TRBV25-1
CASSVTENTEAFF
TGTGCCAGCAGTGTAACAGAGAACACTGAAGCTTTCTTT
>14|.|TRBJ2-7|.|TRBV27
CASSSGTSTYEQYF
TGTGCCAGCAGTTCCGGGACTTCCACCTACGAGCAGTACTTC
>13|.|TRBJ1-2|.|TRBV29-1
CSVEGGGNYGYTF
TGCAGCGTTGAAGGGGGGGGGAACTATGGCTACACCTTC
>13|.|TRBJ2-7|.|TRBV7-3
CASSPSDRYEQYF
TGTGCCAGCAGCCCCTCGGACCGCTACGAGCAGTACTTC
>14|.|TRBJ1-2|TRBD1|TRBV27
CASSSSLTGDGYTF
TGTGCCAGCAGTTCGAGTTTGACAGGGGATGGCTACACCTTC
>15|few|TRBJ2-2|.|TRBV10-3
CATGGQRTNTGELFF
TGTGCCACCGGGGGACAGCGAACGAACACCGGGGAGCTGTTTTTT